The 15 T cell receptor beta chains below all came from one sample that was sequenced in a study of cytomegalovirus exposure and HLA in healthy donors. Researchers ran the PCR with 60 Vbeta and 13 Jbeta primers. Some clones are missing from TCRdb's copy, which holds only in-frame ones; the method was immunoSEQ multiplex PCR. The table includes 90,000 to 150,000 clones, around 77% detected once. The sequencing sample was made of PBMCs. The receptors derive from a man aged 35-49 years in good health and CMV-seropositive.

This clone was seen a few times. Its ends do not fully match the called genes, so a read error is possible. The V gene is TRBV5-5, the J gene TRBJ1-3, with D possibly TRBD1 on 5 matching bases. Germline V CDR1 and CDR2: SGHKS, YYEKEE (reference sequence). The CDR3 totals 17 residues. The CDR3 region is CASSQEYYGGAGNTIYF. The CDR3 DNA reads as TGCGCCAGCAGCCAAGAATATTACGGGGGTGCTGGAAACACCATATATTTT.

The rearrangement links TRBV19 to TRBJ2-2; tentative D call: TRBD2 (6 bases). CDR3 size: 15 residues. Germline lookup yields CDR1 LNHDA and CDR2 SQIVND (reference sequence). V lost 1 base to trimming and J lost 1 base, with 7 bases between them. The CDR3 protein is CASSIAGVNTGELFF. CDR3 bases: TGTGCCAGTAGTATAGCGGGGGTGAACACCGGGGAGCTGTTTTTT.

This rearrangement joins TRBV6-1 to TRBJ2-7; TRBD1 might be the D (5 bases). Trimming removed 3 bases from V and 3 bases from J, with 12 bases in between. This CDR3 is built from 14 residues. Germline V gene data show CDR1 as MNHNS and CDR2 as SASEGT. CDR3 residues: CASSDAAGRYEQYF. The CDR3 DNA follows: TGTGCCAGCAGTGACGCGGCAGGGCGCTACGAGCAGTACTTC.

The V and J genes are TRBV4-1 and TRBJ2-7, with 9 bases matching TRBD2. CDR1 and CDR2 from the germline V gene are MGHRA and YSYEKL. The ends lost 1 base at V and 1 base at J; junction bases unmatched: 8. This CDR3 contains 17 residues. The CDR3: CASSQGGGGQLSYEQYF. The CDR3 DNA is TGCGCCAGCAGCCAAGGCGGGGGGGGCCAACTGTCCTACGAGCAGTACTTC.

The J gene is TRBJ1-5, the V gene TRBV14, with a possible D match to TRBD1 (6 bases). V lost 1 base to trimming and J lost 2 bases, with 6 bases between them. CDR3 size: 14 residues. Germline CDR1 SGHDN, CDR2 FVKESK. The CDR3 protein is CASSQAGGNQPQHF. The CDR3 DNA reads TGTGCCAGCAGCCAAGCAGGGGGCAATCAGCCCCAGCATTTT.

V is TRBV4-1 and J is TRBJ2-4; 7 bases align to TRBD2. The CDR3 covers 15 residues. Per germline, CDR1 MGHRA and CDR2 YSYEKL. Trimming at V came to 6 bases and at J to 3 bases, leaving 8 bases not matched to a gene. CDR3 sequence: CASSLAERDKNIQYF. CDR3 nucleotides: TGCGCCAGCAGTCTAGCGGAAAGGGACAAAAACATTCAGTACTTC.

In this sample, this clone turned up a few times. The chain couples TRBV28 to TRBJ1-2; D gene ambiguous. Germline V gene sequence: CDR1 MDHEN, CDR2 SYDVKM. The V gene lost 3 bases and the J gene lost 8 bases, with 25 bases spanning the gap. The CDR3 extends over 17 amino acids. Written as DNA, the CDR3 is TGTGCCAGCAGTTTTGCGGATACCCGTCCGTCTCGCTGGGGCTACACCTTC. Protein: CASSFADTRPSRWGYTF.

The rearrangement links TRBV5-1 to TRBJ1-1; TRBD1 is a possible D gene (5 bases). V shed 0 bases and J shed 6 bases, with 12 bases lying between them. Germline V gene sequence: CDR1 SGHRS, CDR2 YFSETQ. The CDR3 has 14 amino acids. CDR3 bases: TGCGCCAGCAGCTTGGCCGGGGGGTTTGCTGAAGCTTTCTTT. This codes for CASSLAGGFAEAFF. Combining the CDR3 with reference TRBV5-1 and TRBJ1-1 gives the whole variable domain KAGVTQTPRYLIKTRGQQVTLSCSPISGHRSVSWYQQTPGQGLQFLFEYFSETQRNKGNFPGRFSGRQFSNSRSEMNVSTLELGDSALYLCASSLAGGFAEAFFGQGTRLTVV.

This clone has more than one count but fewer than ten. The rearrangement uses TRBV14 and TRBJ2-2, with TRBD1 matching over 7 bases. V lost 5 bases to trimming and J lost 8 bases; unmatched junction nucleotides: 23. Looked up from germline, CDR1 is SGHDN and CDR2 is FVKESK. The CDR3 spans 19 residues. The CDR3 nucleotides read TGTGCCAGCAGCTCCTCCCGCCGGGGACAGAGAATCTTACCTGGGGAGCTGTTTTTT. Translated: CASSSSRRGQRILPGELFF.

V usage is TRBV18 and J usage is TRBJ1-1; D unresolved. The CDR3 totals 13 residues. Trimming removed 5 bases at V and 1 base at J, with 8 bases between. CDR1 and CDR2 from the germline V gene are KGHSH and LQKENI. The CDR3 reads CASSSNENTEAFF. Here the CDR3 DNA reads TGTGCCAGCTCATCTAACGAGAACACTGAAGCTTTCTTT.

This clone was seen more than once but under ten times. The chain uses TRBV10-3 and TRBJ1-5, with D possibly matching TRBD1 (5 bases). The CDR3 runs to 12 residues. Germline V gene data show CDR1 as ENHRY and CDR2 as SYGVKD. The germline V and J ends were trimmed by 10 bases and 6 bases, with 13 bases remaining between them. CDR3 amino acids: CATQEGSQPQHF. CDR3 coding DNA: TGTGCCACCCAGGAGGGGAGTCAGCCCCAGCATTTT.

This chain links TRBV7-3 with TRBJ2-3, with 10 bases aligning to TRBD1. Germline V gives CDR1 SGHTA, CDR2 FQGTGA. This CDR3 has 14 amino acids. Trimming took 5 bases from V and 4 from J; bases not matched to a gene: 3. Written as DNA, the CDR3 is TGTGCCAGCAGCCTCGGACAGGGGGCAGATACGCAGTATTTT. Translating gives CASSLGQGADTQYF. The entire variable domain, with the rest obtained from reference TRBV7-3 and TRBJ2-3, is as follows: GAGVSQTPSNKVTEKGKYVELRCDPISGHTALYWYRQSLGQGPEFLIYFQGTGAADDSGLPNDRFFAVRPEGSVSTLKIQRTERGDSAVYLCASSLGQGADTQYFGPGTRLTVL.

V usage is TRBV18 and J usage is TRBJ2-7, with D unresolved. Germline CDR1 reads KGHSH; CDR2 reads LQKENI. CDR3 length: 13 residues. The V gene lost 2 bases and the J gene lost 2 bases, with 7 bases spanning the gap. Here the CDR3 DNA reads TGTGCCAGCTCACCAACGGTAACCTACGAGCAGTACTTC. This sequence encodes CASSPTVTYEQYF. The full variable domain, in which reference TRBV18 and TRBJ2-7 provide the parts outside the CDR3, is NAGVMQNPRHLVRRRGQEARLRCSPMKGHSHVYWYRQLPEEGLKFMVYLQKENIIDESGMPKERFSAEFPKEGPSILRIQQVVRGDSAAYFCASSPTVTYEQYFGPGTRLTVT.

V is TRBV9 and J is TRBJ1-2, with TRBD1 matching 7 bases. The V gene end was trimmed by 3 bases and the J gene end by 7 bases; junction bases not matched to a gene: 9. The CDR3 length is 14 residues. Germline CDR1 and CDR2: SGDLS and YYNGEE. The CDR3 nucleotides read TGTGCCAGCAGCGCCGATATTGACAGGGCTGGCTACACCTTC. Amino acids: CASSADIDRAGYTF.

CDR3 nucleotide sequence: TGTGCCAGCAGAGGGGGGACAGGTAGTGCTATCTACGAGCAGTACTTC. It encodes CASRGGTGSAIYEQYF. This chain connects TRBV25-1 to TRBJ2-7, with 8 bases that match TRBD1. Germline loops: CDR1 MGHDK, CDR2 SYGVNS. CDR3 length: 16 amino acids. Trimming removed 6 bases from V and 3 bases from J; junction bases left unmatched: 13.